This entry lists 30 T cell receptor beta chains sequenced from one sample in a study of T cell repertoires in cytomegalovirus infection. MiXCR was run by TCRdb on the reads, yielding one entry per CDR3 protein. This repertoire shows 230,000 or so distinct CDR3 sequences, over 15% found once; its top ten account for approximately 51%. Material for sequencing was CD8+ T cells from PBMCs. The receptor source for this set is a human donor in good health (CMV status not recorded). Some clones in this sample may be carry-over from other donors' samples.

The genes are TRBV5-6 and TRBJ2-1, with 8 bases aligning to TRBD1. CDR3 length equals 18 residues. V dropped 0 bases and J dropped 4; count of bases not matched to a gene: 12. Germline V gives CDR1 SGHDT, CDR2 YYEEEE. This CDR3 reads CASSLVRQGQETYNEQFF. The CDR3 DNA reads as TGTGCCAGCAGCTTGGTTCGACAGGGACAGGAGACATACAATGAGCAGTTCTTC. The variable domain in full, completed from reference TRBV5-6 and TRBJ2-1, reads DAGVTQSPTHLIKTRGQQVTLRCSPKSGHDTVSWYQQALGQGPQFIFQYYEEEERQRGNFPDRFSGHQFPNYSSELNVNALLLGDSALYLCASSLVRQGQETYNEQFFGPGTRLTVL.

The chain links TRBV19 to TRBJ2-7; either TRBD1 or TRBD2 may supply D (5 bases each). The ends were cut back, 5 bases at V and 2 bases at J, with 16 bases in the middle. The CDR3 length is 15 residues. Germline CDR1 reads LNHDA; CDR2 reads SQIVND (reference sequence). CDR3 sequence reads: CASSYGTDPTYEQYF. In DNA form, the CDR3 reads TGTGCCAGTAGTTACGGGACGGATCCGACCTACGAGCAGTACTTC.

This clonotype was counted at least ten times. The chain has TRBV4-1 and TRBJ2-5, with D tentatively TRBD2 (6 bases). The CDR3 covers 15 residues. Per the germline V gene, CDR1 is MGHRA and CDR2 is YSYEKL. V was shortened by 0 bases and J by 2 bases, with 10 bases between the two germline ends. Here the CDR3 DNA reads TGCGCCAGCAGCCAAGAGGGGGGAAAGCAAGAGACCCAGTACTTC. This encodes CASSQEGGKQETQYF.

This clonotype was observed a handful of times. V usage is TRBV20-1 and J usage is TRBJ2-3; 12 bases map to TRBD2. Trimming at V came to 5 bases and at J to 2 bases, leaving 14 bases not matched to a gene. The CDR3 consists of 18 residues. Per germline, CDR1 DFQATT and CDR2 SNEGSKA (reference sequence). CDR3 sequence (DNA): TGCAGTGCTCTTACTAGCGGGGGGCTCAACCTTTTCACAGATACGCAGTATTTT. Its translation: CSALTSGGLNLFTDTQYF.

About this clonotype: This may stem from a read error, because a much larger clone lies one nucleotide away. V gene TRBV10-3 combines with J gene TRBJ2-1, with a possible D match to TRBD2 (6 bases). Germline assignment: CDR1 ENHRY and CDR2 SYGVKD. V was clipped by 0 bases and J by 4 bases, with 13 bases between them. This CDR3 contains 16 residues. This CDR3 is CAISESGGEPYNEQFF. The CDR3 DNA reads TGTGCCATCAGTGAGTCCGGAGGGGAGCCTTACAATGAGCAGTTCTTC.

This clonotype was seen at least ten times. One junction end does not reproduce the germline sequence, and a read error may be involved. This chain connects TRBV7-2 to TRBJ2-5; D perhaps matches TRBD2 (6 bases). There are 13 residues in the CDR3. CDR1 and CDR2 from the germline V gene are SGHTA and FQGNSA. As DNA, the CDR3 is TGTGCCAGCAGCTCCTCGCCGCAGCGGGTGGTCCACTTC. Encoded protein: CASSSSPQRVVHF.

Only a few counts were recorded for this clonotype. The chain combines TRBV28 with TRBJ2-1; the D gene is possibly TRBD2 (6 bases). The germline gives CDR1 MDHEN, CDR2 SYDVKM. The CDR3 loop spans 14 amino acids. Trimming left V 3 bases short and J 6 bases short, with 12 bases between. CDR3 sequence (DNA): TGTGCCAGCAGTTTCCCTGGAGGGACCAATGAGCAGTTCTTC. Translation: CASSFPGGTNEQFF.

This rearrangement joins TRBV7-9 to TRBJ1-4, with no clear D. V was trimmed by 1 base and J by 10 bases, leaving 7 bases between them. Germline lookup yields CDR1 SEHNR and CDR2 FQNEAQ (reference sequence). There are 12 residues in the CDR3. The CDR3 protein is CASSLERGKLFF. DNA for the CDR3: TGTGCCAGCAGCTTAGAACGGGGAAAACTGTTTTTT.

J is TRBJ2-7 and V is TRBV7-9; D may be TRBD1 or TRBD2 (5 bases each). CDR3 length: 15 residues. Trimming stripped 5 bases from V and 1 base from J, with 15 bases between. CDR1 SEHNR and CDR2 FQNEAQ come from the germline V gene (reference sequence). CDR3: CASSPMPEGSYEQYF. In DNA, the CDR3 is TGTGCCAGCAGCCCAATGCCCGAGGGGTCCTACGAGCAGTACTTC.

This clonotype was detected a few times. This sequence joins TRBV5-1 and TRBJ2-1, with 10 bases identical to TRBD1. This CDR3 contains 15 residues. J was trimmed by 2 bases and V by 6 bases; bases with no gene match: 5. Germline V gene lookup returns CDR1 SGHRS and CDR2 YFSETQ. Written as DNA, the CDR3 is TGCGCCAGCACCCAGGGGACAGGGGCCTACAATGAGCAGTTCTTC. Encoded protein: CASTQGTGAYNEQFF.

V is TRBV15 and J is TRBJ2-1; perhaps TRBD2 as D (6 bases). Germline V gives CDR1 LNHNV, CDR2 YYDKDF (reference sequence). Trimming took 1 base from V and 8 from J, leaving 15 bases between them. The CDR3 is made up of 15 amino acids. CDR3: CATSRGTGVGHEQFF. The CDR3 bases are TGTGCCACCAGCAGAGGGACGGGGGTGGGACATGAGCAGTTCTTC.

This clonotype was counted between two and nine times. The gene calls are TRBV6-2 or TRBV6-3 and TRBJ2-5; weak D call: TRBD1 (6 bases). Per the germline V gene, CDR1 is MNHEY and CDR2 is SVGEGT. Trimming took off 0 bases at V and 2 bases at J, with 16 bases between the two ends. The CDR3 is 17 amino acids. The CDR3 spells CASSYSIRTGTQETQYF. CDR3 bases: TGTGCCAGCAGTTACTCGATACGGACGGGGACACAAGAGACCCAGTACTTC.

This clonotype was counted ten times or more. This chain links TRBV7-2 with TRBJ1-4; 9 nucleotides align to TRBD1. Germline loops: CDR1 SGHTA, CDR2 FQGNSA. The CDR3 consists of 15 residues. V dropped 2 bases and J dropped 7; count of bases not matched to a gene: 5. DNA for the CDR3: TGTGCCAGCAGCTTAATAGGGACAGGGCCTGAAAAACTGTTTTTT. It codes for CASSLIGTGPEKLFF.

This chain connects TRBV6-5 to TRBJ2-1; D gene uncertain. This CDR3 is built from 12 residues. The V gene lost 7 bases and the J gene lost 2 bases, with 6 bases spanning the gap. From germline, CDR1 is MNHEY and CDR2 SVGAGI. The DNA for the CDR3 is TGTGCCAGCACCGGTACCTACAATGAGCAGTTCTTC. Amino acid sequence: CASTGTYNEQFF.

This clonotype has at least ten counts. The chain is built from TRBV5-6 and TRBJ1-6, with D tentatively TRBD1 (6 bases). The CDR3 consists of 15 residues. V was shortened by 4 bases and J by 4 bases, with 12 bases between the two germline ends. The V gene's germline CDR1 is SGHDT and CDR2 YYEEEE. CDR3 sequence: CASSLGTLYNSPLHF. The CDR3 coding sequence is TGTGCCAGCAGCCTCGGGACACTGTATAATTCACCCCTCCACTTT.

The chain couples TRBV7-9 to TRBJ2-5; 8 nucleotides match TRBD2. Per the germline V gene, CDR1 is SEHNR and CDR2 is FQNEAQ (reference sequence). Trimming cost V 5 bases and J 5 bases; bases outside gene matches: 13. CDR3 length: 16 amino acids. CDR3 in amino acids: CASSHPGLEVVETQYF. The CDR3 DNA sequence: TGTGCCAGCAGCCACCCGGGACTAGAGGTTGTGGAGACCCAGTACTTC.

The table lists this clonotype with a few counts. The V and J genes are TRBV2 and TRBJ2-1, with 11 bases that match TRBD1. This CDR3 spans 15 amino acids. V was clipped by 6 bases and J by 3 bases; unmatched bases: 4. The germline CDR1 and CDR2 sequences are SNHLY and FYNNEI. DNA of the CDR3: TGTGCCAGCAGGACCGGGACAGGGGGCTACAATGAGCAGTTCTTC. Translation gives CASRTGTGGYNEQFF.

This clonotype showed up many times. The J gene is TRBJ1-1, the V gene TRBV4-1; 7 positions match TRBD1. V lost 0 bases and J lost 5; bases outside the gene matches: 9. There are 16 residues in the CDR3. Germline CDR1 reads MGHRA; CDR2 reads YSYEKL. The CDR3 loop is CASSQDGDSSRTEAFF. The CDR3 bases are TGCGCCAGCAGCCAAGATGGGGACAGCAGCCGGACTGAAGCTTTCTTT.

The chain joins TRBV28 to TRBJ2-3; D perhaps matches TRBD2 (5 bases). Germline values: CDR1 MDHEN, CDR2 SYDVKM. The CDR3 is made up of 14 amino acids. Trimming pared 3 bases from V and 3 bases from J, leaving 10 bases between. The CDR3 reads CASSFFGGTDTQYF. The CDR3 DNA is TGTGCCAGCAGTTTCTTCGGAGGAACAGATACGCAGTATTTT.

This clonotype was detected only a few times. The V and J genes are TRBV27 and TRBJ2-7; 8 bases line up with TRBD1. The V gene end was trimmed by 9 bases and the J gene end by 6 bases; junction bases not matched to a gene: 7. Per germline, CDR1 MNHEY and CDR2 SMNVEV (reference sequence). This CDR3 region has 12 residues. CDR3: CASRTGSREQYF. The CDR3 DNA reads TGTGCCAGTCGGACAGGGAGCCGCGAGCAGTACTTC.

This clonotype was seen repeatedly, ten times or more. This chain uses TRBV28 with TRBJ1-5, with D perhaps matching TRBD1 (5 bases). The CDR3 is 14 residues long. Germline CDR1 reads MDHEN; CDR2 reads SYDVKM. Trimming removed 6 bases at V and 7 bases at J, with 16 bases between. The CDR3 region is CASSPTMTEQPQHF. The CDR3 region has the DNA TGTGCCAGCAGCCCTACCATGACAGAACAGCCCCAGCATTTT.

V and J are TRBV12-5 and TRBJ1-2; a weak D match, TRBD1 (5 bases). Germline V gene lookup returns CDR1 LGHNT and CDR2 FRNRAP. The CDR3 sequence is 17 residues long. Trimming removed 4 bases from V and 4 bases from J, with 22 bases in between. As DNA, the CDR3 is TGTGCTAGTGGTTCTCCTCGTAGGGGACGGGGCTCCTATGGCTACACCTTC. Its protein is CASGSPRRGRGSYGYTF.

The chain carries TRBV7-9 and TRBJ1-2; 9 bases match TRBD1. The CDR3 contains 15 residues. The trim removed 4 bases at V and 4 bases at J, leaving 7 bases unmatched. Germline CDR1 is SEHNR and CDR2 is FQNEAQ (reference sequence). The CDR3 nucleotides read TGTGCCAGCAGCTCCGGGACAGGGTTTTTCTATGGCTACACCTTC. Translating gives CASSSGTGFFYGYTF.

The rearrangement links TRBV10-3 to TRBJ1-1; D ambiguous. The germline CDR1 and CDR2 sequences are ENHRY and SYGVKD. V lost 1 base and J 1 base, leaving 10 bases between the germline ends. The CDR3 length is 15 residues. This CDR3 is CAISEFEEANTEAFF. The CDR3 DNA reads TGTGCCATCAGTGAGTTTGAGGAAGCGAACACTGAAGCTTTCTTT.

The table lists this clonotype with a few counts. V and J are TRBV5-6 and TRBJ2-5, with TRBD1 matching over 11 bases. V lost 4 bases to trimming and J lost 10 bases; unmatched junction nucleotides: 6. Germline-derived CDR1 and CDR2 are SGHDT and YYEEEE. The CDR3 runs 13 residues. The CDR3 loop is CASSVGTGGYQYF. As DNA, the CDR3 is TGTGCCAGCAGCGTCGGGACAGGGGGATACCAGTACTTC.

This clonotype has ten or more counts. The genes are TRBV4-1 and TRBJ1-1; D might be TRBD1 (6 bases). The CDR3 contains 14 residues. Germline CDR1 reads MGHRA; CDR2 reads YSYEKL. Trimming took 0 bases from V and 9 from J, leaving 14 bases between them. The CDR3 reads CASSQDGQYQKAFF. The DNA of the CDR3 is TGCGCCAGCAGCCAAGACGGACAGTACCAGAAAGCTTTCTTT.

This clonotype was counted only a few times. The genes are TRBV7-9 and TRBJ2-1; D is uncertain. There are 15 residues in the CDR3. V lost 5 bases and J 8 bases, leaving 19 bases between the germline ends. The germline CDR1 and CDR2 sequences are SEHNR and FQNEAQ (reference sequence). CDR3 in amino acids: CASSHAGNPRDEQFF. CDR3 DNA: TGTGCCAGCAGCCACGCCGGAAACCCCCGGGATGAGCAGTTCTTC.

This chain links TRBV19 with TRBJ2-1; D call uncertain. The CDR3 consists of 12 residues. Germline CDR1 is LNHDA and CDR2 is SQIVND (reference sequence). Trimming took off 3 bases at V and 5 bases at J, with 5 bases between the two ends. The DNA of the CDR3 is TGTGCCAGTAGTATCGGAAACAATGAGCAGTTCTTC. This encodes CASSIGNNEQFF.

This clonotype was found many times. This sequence joins TRBV7-9 and TRBJ2-1, with unresolved D. The CDR3 is 16 residues long. CDR1 SEHNR and CDR2 FQNEAQ come from the germline V gene (reference sequence). Trimming left V 6 bases short and J 0 bases short, with 15 bases between. The CDR3 DNA is TGTGCCAGCAGTGGAAGTGTGCCCAGCTCCTACAATGAGCAGTTCTTC. It encodes CASSGSVPSSYNEQFF.

This clonotype occurred a few times. The rearrangement joins TRBV7-9 to TRBJ1-1, with TRBD1 as a possible D gene (5 bases). Germline values: CDR1 SEHNR, CDR2 FQNEAQ (reference sequence). Trimming removed 4 bases from V and 0 bases from J, with 18 bases in between. The CDR3 contains 17 residues. CDR3 region: CASSSHGGSGVNTEAFF. The DNA for the CDR3 is TGTGCCAGCAGCTCCCACGGGGGAAGTGGCGTGAACACTGAAGCTTTCTTT.